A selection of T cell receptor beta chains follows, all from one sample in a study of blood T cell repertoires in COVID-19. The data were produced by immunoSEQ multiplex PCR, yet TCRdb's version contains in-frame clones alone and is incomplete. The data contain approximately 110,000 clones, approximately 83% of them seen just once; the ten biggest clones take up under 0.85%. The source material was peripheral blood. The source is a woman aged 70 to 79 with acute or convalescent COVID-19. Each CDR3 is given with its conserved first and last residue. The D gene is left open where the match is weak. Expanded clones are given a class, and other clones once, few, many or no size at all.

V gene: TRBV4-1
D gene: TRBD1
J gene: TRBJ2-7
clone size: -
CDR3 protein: CASSHRSGISGTGIYEQYF
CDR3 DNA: TGCGCCAGCAGCCATAGATCCGGGATCTCCGGGACAGGGATTTACGAGCAGTACTTC

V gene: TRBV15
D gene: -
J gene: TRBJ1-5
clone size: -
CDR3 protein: CATSIGKQNQPQHF
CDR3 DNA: TGTGCCACCAGCATTGGTAAGCAAAATCAGCCCCAGCATTTT

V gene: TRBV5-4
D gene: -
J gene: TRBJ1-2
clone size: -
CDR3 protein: CASSGGDHYGYTF
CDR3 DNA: TGTGCCAGCAGCGGAGGGGACCACTATGGCTACACCTTC

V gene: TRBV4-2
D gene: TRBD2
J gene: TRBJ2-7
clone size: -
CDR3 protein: CASSQESLKLAGAYEQYF
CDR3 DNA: TGTGCCAGCAGCCAAGAAAGCCTTAAACTCGCGGGAGCCTACGAGCAGTACTTC

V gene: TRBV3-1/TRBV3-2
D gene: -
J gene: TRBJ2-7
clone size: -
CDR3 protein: CASSQKPAGYEQYF
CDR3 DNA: TGTGCCAGCAGCCAAAAACCGGCAGGGTACGAGCAGTACTTC

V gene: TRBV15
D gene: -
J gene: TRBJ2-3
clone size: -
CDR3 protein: CATSRDPRGTDTQYF
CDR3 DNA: TGTGCCACCAGCAGAGATCCCAGGGGCACAGATACGCAGTATTTT

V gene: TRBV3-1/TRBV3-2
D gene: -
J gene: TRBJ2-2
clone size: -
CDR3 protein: CASSQVGAIGIAGELFF
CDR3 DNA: TGTGCCAGCAGCCAAGTGGGGGCTATAGGCATCGCCGGGGAGCTGTTTTTT

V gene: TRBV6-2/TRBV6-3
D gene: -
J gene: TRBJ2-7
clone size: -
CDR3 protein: CASSYRQGLREQYF
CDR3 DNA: TGTGCCAGCAGTTACCGTCAGGGGTTGAGGGAGCAGTACTTC

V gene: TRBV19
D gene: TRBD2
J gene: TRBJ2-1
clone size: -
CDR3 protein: CASSARGGEGGQFF
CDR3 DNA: TGTGCCAGTAGTGCCCGAGGTGGGGAGGGAGGACAGTTCTTC

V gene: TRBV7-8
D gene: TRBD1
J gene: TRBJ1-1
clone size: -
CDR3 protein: CASSPQPGQGYTEAFF
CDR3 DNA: TGTGCCAGCAGCCCACAACCGGGACAGGGGTACACTGAAGCTTTCTTT

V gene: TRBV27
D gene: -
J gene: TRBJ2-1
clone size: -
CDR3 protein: CASSYGWRSYNEQFF
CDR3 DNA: TGTGCCAGCAGTTACGGGTGGCGCTCCTACAATGAGCAGTTCTTC

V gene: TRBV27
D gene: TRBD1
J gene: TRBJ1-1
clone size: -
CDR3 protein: CASSPDRGLWVGTEAFF
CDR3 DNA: TGTGCCAGCAGTCCCGACAGGGGGCTTTGGGTCGGCACTGAAGCTTTCTTT

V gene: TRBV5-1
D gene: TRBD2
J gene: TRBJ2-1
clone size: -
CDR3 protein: CASSLYGGGDNEQFF
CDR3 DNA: TGCGCCAGCAGCTTGTATGGCGGGGGGGACAATGAGCAGTTCTTC

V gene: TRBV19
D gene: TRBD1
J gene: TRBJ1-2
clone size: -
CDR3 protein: CASGDRLYGYTF
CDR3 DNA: TGTGCCAGTGGGGACAGGCTCTATGGCTACACCTTC

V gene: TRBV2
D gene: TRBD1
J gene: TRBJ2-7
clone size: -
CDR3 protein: CASRDRGGYEQYF
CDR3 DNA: TGTGCCAGCAGAGACAGGGGCGGCTACGAGCAGTACTTC

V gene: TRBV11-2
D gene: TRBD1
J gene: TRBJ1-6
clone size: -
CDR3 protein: CASSRTGANSPLHF
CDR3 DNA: TGTGCCAGCAGTCGGACAGGGGCAAATTCACCCCTCCACTTT

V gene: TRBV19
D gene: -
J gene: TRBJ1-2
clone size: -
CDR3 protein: CASSMTPENYGYTF
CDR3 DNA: TGTGCCAGTAGTATGACCCCGGAGAACTATGGCTACACCTTC

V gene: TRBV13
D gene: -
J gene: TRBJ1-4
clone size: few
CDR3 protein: CASSARGANEKLFF
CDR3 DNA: TGTGCCAGCAGCGCCCGGGGGGCTAATGAAAAACTGTTTTTT

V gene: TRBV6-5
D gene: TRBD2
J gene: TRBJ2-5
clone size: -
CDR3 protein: CASQPSGIQETQYF
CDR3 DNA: TGTGCCAGCCAGCCTAGCGGGATCCAAGAGACCCAGTACTTC

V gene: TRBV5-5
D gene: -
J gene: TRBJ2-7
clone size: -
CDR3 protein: CASSFQSPMYEQYF
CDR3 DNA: TGTGCCAGCAGCTTCCAAAGCCCAATGTACGAGCAGTACTTC

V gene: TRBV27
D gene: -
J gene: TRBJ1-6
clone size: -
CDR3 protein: CASSSLNNYNSPLHF
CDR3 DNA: TGTGCCAGCAGTTCCCTCAACAACTATAATTCACCCCTCCACTTT

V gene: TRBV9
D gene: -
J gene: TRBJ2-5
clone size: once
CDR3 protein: CASSVAGQETQYF
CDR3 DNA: TGTGCCAGCAGCGTAGCAGGGCAAGAGACCCAGTACTTC

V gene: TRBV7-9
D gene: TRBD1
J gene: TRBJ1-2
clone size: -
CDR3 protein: CASSFGQDNYGYTF
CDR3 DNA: TGTGCCAGCAGCTTTGGACAGGATAACTATGGCTACACCTTC

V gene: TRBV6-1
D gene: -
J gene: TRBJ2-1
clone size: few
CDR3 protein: CASSALSPSSYNEQFF
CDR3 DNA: TGTGCCAGCAGTGCCCTAAGCCCGAGCTCCTACAATGAGCAGTTCTTC

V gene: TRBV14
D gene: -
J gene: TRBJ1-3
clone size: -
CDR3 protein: CASSQEAISGNTIYF
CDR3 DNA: TGTGCCAGCAGCCAAGAAGCAATTTCTGGAAACACCATATATTTT

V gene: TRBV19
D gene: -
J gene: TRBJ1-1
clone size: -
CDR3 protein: CASSQGLRNTEAFF
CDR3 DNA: TGTGCCAGTAGTCAGGGTTTGCGGAACACTGAAGCTTTCTTT

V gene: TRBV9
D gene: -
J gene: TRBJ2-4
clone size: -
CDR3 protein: CASSVTNRDIQYF
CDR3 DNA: TGTGCCAGCAGCGTTACCAACAGGGACATTCAGTACTTC

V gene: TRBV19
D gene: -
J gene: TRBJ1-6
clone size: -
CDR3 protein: CASSGQRGSPLHF
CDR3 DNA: TGTGCCAGCTCGGGACAAAGGGGGTCACCCCTCCACTTT

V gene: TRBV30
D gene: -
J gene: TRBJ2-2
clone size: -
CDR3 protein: CAWSARGTGELFF
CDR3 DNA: TGTGCCTGGAGCGCTAGGGGGACCGGGGAGCTGTTTTTT

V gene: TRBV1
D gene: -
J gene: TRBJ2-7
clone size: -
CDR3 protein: CTSSPPGQGNYEQYF
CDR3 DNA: TGCACCAGCAGCCCTCCGGGACAGGGGAACTACGAGCAGTACTTC

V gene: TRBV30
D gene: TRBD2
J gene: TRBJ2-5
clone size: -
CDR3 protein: CAYGGGGLKETQYF
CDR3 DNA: TGTGCCTACGGTGGGGGGGGATTAAAAGAGACCCAGTACTTC

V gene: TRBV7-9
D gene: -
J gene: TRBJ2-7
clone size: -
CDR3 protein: CASSPAGFNEQYF
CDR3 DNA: TGTGCCAGCAGCCCCGCAGGGTTCAACGAGCAGTACTTC

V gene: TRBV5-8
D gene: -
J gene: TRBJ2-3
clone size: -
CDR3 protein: CASSPGQSTDTQYF
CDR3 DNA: TGTGCCAGCAGCCCCGGACAATCCACAGATACGCAGTATTTT

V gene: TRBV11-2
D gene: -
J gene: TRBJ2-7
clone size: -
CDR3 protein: CASSLGRQAAYEQYF
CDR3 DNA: TGTGCCAGCAGCTTAGGCCGCCAAGCCGCCTACGAGCAGTACTTC

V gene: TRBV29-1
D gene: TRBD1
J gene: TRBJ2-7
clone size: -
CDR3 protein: CSVDRGSGGTYEQYF
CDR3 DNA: TGCAGCGTTGACAGGGGGTCTGGGGGAACCTACGAGCAGTACTTC

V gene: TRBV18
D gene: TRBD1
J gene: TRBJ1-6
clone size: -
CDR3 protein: CASSVKTGNSPLHF
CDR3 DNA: TGTGCCAGCTCGGTGAAGACAGGGAATTCACCCCTCCACTTT

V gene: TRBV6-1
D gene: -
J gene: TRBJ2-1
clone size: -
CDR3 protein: CASSETGGVEQFF
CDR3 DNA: TGTGCCAGCAGTGAAACAGGGGGGGTTGAGCAGTTCTTC

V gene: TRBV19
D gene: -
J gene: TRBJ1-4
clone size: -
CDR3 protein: CASNAGNEKLFF
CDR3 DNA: TGTGCCAGTAATGCAGGAAATGAAAAACTGTTTTTT

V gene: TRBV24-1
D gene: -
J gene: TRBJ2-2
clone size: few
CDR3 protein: CATSASSTGELFF
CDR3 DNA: TGTGCCACCAGTGCGAGTAGCACCGGGGAGCTGTTTTTT

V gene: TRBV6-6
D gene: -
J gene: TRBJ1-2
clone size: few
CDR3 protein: CASSLYGYTF
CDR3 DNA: TGTGCCAGCAGTCTATATGGCTACACCTTC

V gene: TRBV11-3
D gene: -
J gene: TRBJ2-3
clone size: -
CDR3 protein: CASSLHTDTQYF
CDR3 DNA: TGTGCCAGCAGCTTACACACAGATACGCAGTATTTT

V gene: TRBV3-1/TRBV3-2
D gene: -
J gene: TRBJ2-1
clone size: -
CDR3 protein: CASSHQGNEQFF
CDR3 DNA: TGTGCCAGCAGCCATCAGGGCAATGAGCAGTTCTTC

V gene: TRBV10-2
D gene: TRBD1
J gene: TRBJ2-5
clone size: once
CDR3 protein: CATRGQTFQETQYF
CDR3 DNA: TGCGCCACCAGGGGGCAGACCTTCCAAGAGACCCAGTACTTC

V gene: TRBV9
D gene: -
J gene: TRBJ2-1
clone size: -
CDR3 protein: CASSVSRPSSYNEQFF
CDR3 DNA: TGTGCCAGCAGCGTATCGCGGCCGAGCTCCTACAATGAGCAGTTCTTC

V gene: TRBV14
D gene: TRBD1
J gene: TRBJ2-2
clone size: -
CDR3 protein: CASSPRTGNTGELFF
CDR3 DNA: TGTGCCAGCAGCCCACGGACAGGGAACACCGGGGAGCTGTTTTTT

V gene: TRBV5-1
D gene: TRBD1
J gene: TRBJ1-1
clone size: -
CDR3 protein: CASSSTSLDRGRTEAFF
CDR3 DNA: TGCGCCAGCAGCTCAACCTCCTTGGACAGGGGGCGGACTGAAGCTTTCTTT

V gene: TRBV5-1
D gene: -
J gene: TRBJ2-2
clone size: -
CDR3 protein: CASSPLGRNTGELFF
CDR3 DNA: TGCGCCAGCAGCCCCCTTGGCAGGAACACCGGGGAGCTGTTTTTT

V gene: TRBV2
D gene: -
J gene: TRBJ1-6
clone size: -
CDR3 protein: CAMREVEDSPLHF
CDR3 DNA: TGTGCCATGAGGGAGGTTGAGGATTCACCCCTCCACTTT

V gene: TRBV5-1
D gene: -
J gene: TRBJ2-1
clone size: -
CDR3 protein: CASSQGGAYNEQFF
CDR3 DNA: TGCGCCAGCAGTCAAGGGGGAGCTTACAATGAGCAGTTCTTC

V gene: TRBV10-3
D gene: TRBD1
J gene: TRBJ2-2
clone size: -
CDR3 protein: CAIRGTGGTGELFF
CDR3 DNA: TGTGCCATCAGGGGGACAGGGGGCACCGGGGAGCTGTTTTTT

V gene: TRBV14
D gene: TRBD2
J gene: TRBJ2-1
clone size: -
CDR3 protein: CASSQGLGLAGGRYNEQFF
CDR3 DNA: TGTGCCAGCAGCCAAGGACTGGGACTAGCGGGGGGGCGGTACAATGAGCAGTTCTTC

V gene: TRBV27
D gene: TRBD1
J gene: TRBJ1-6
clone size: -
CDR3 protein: CASSLRGQGSPLHF
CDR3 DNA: TGTGCCAGCAGTTTGAGGGGGCAGGGTTCACCCCTCCACTTT

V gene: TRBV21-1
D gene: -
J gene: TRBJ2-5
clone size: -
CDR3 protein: CASRNGTSGYQETQYF
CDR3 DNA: TGTGCCAGCAGAAATGGGACTAGCGGGTATCAAGAGACCCAGTACTTC

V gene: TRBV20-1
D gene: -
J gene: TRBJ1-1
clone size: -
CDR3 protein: CSAPRHPEAFF
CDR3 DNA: TGCAGTGCTCCGAGACACCCTGAAGCTTTCTTT

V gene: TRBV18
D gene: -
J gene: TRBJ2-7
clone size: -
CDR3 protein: CASSLRDLIDEQYF
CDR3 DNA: TGTGCCAGTTCACTGAGAGATTTGATCGACGAGCAGTACTTC

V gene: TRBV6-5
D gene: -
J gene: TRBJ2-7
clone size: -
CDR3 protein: CASSYDGNEQYF
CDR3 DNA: TGTGCCAGCAGTTACGACGGGAACGAGCAGTACTTC